This T cell receptor beta chain was documented in a study of vaccination effects on CD4 cells after COVID-19. Study background: Participants completed two doses of the BNT162b2 or mRNA-1273 vaccine. Over 1.5 million PBMC per well were cultured with around 9.6 IU/ml IL-2 and roughly 10 ug/ml peptides.

This clone was seen more than once but under ten times. Its antigen remains unknown. Having been cultured for around ten days, the cells underwent CD4+ T cell isolation. Nucleocapsid antibodies were negative in the vaccine recipients, who had never had SARS-CoV-2 infection. The ends were cut back, 8 bases at V and 7 bases at J, with 29 bases in the middle. Germline V gene lookup returns CDR1 SEHNR and CDR2 FQNEAQ (reference sequence). This CDR3 is built from 18 residues. TCRdb keeps only in-frame clones here, not all; method: immunoSEQ multiplex PCR. Among about 35,000 clones listed, around 67% were seen once.

The clonotype comes from a human donor who received a COVID-19 vaccine. The sample was CD4+ T cells from PBMCs cultured without peptide, taken before COVID-19 vaccination. The genes are TRBV7-9 and TRBJ2-2, with D possibly being TRBD2 (5 bases). The CDR3 protein is CASLGRPGEPRGNGELFF. The CDR3 nucleotides are TGTGCCAGCCTCGGTCGGCCAGGAGAACCCCGGGGTAACGGGGAGCTGTTTTTT. The full variable domain, with the rest looked up from reference TRBV7-9 and TRBJ2-2, is DTGVSQNPRHKITKRGQNVTFRCDPISEHNRLYWYRQTLGQGPEFLTYFQNEAQLEKSRLLSDRFSAERPKGSFSTLEIQRTEQGDSAMYLCASLGRPGEPRGNGELFFGEGSRLTVL.